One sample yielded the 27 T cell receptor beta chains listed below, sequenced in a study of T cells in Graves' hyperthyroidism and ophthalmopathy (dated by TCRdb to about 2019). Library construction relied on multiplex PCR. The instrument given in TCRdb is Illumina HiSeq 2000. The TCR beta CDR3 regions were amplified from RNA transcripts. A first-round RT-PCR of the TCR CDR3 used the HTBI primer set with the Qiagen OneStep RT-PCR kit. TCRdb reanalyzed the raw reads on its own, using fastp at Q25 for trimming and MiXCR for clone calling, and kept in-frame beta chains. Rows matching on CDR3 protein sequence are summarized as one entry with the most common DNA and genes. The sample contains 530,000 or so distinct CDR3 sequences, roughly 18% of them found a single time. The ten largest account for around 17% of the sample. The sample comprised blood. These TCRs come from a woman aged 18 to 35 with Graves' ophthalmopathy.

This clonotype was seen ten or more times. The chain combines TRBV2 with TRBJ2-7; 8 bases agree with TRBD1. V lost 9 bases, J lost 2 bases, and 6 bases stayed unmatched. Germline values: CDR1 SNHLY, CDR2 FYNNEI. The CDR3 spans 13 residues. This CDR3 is CAREDRVTYEQYF. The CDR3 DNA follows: TGTGCCAGGGAGGACAGGGTCACCTACGAGCAGTACTTC. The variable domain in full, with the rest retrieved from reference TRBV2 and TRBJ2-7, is EPEVTQTPSHQVTQMGQEVILRCVPISNHLYFYWYRQILGQKVEFLVSFYNNEISEKSEIFDDQFSVERPDGSNFTLKIRSTKLEDSAMYFCAREDRVTYEQYFGPGTRLTVT.

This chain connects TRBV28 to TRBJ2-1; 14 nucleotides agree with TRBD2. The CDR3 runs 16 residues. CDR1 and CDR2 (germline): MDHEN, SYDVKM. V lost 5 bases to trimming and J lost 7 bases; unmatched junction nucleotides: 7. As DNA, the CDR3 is TGTGCCAGCAGTCTCACTTGGACTAGCGGGAGGAATGAGCAGTTCTTC. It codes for CASSLTWTSGRNEQFF.

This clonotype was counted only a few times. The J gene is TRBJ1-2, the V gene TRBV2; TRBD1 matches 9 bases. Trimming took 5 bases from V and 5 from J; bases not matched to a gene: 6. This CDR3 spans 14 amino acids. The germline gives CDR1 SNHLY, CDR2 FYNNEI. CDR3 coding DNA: TGTGCCAGCAGTCCGGACAGGGGCCGATATGGCTACACCTTC. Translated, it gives CASSPDRGRYGYTF.

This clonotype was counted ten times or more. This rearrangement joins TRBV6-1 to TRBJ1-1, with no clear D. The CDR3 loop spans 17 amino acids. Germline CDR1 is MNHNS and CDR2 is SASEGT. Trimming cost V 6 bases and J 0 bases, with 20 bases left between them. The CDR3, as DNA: TGTGCCAGCAGGGCGTCGGTATGGCAGGCCATGAACACTGAAGCTTTCTTT. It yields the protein CASRASVWQAMNTEAFF.

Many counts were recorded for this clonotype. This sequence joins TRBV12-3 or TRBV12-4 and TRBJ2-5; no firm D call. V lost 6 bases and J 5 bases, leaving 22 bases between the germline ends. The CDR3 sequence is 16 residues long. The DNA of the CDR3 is TGTGCCAGCAGCCCGGTTTTGCTTGGTGGTGGTGAGACCCAGTACTTC. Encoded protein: CASSPVLLGGGETQYF.

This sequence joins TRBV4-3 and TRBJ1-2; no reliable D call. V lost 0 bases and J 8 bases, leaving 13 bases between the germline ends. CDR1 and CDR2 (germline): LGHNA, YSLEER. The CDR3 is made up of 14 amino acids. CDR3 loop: CASSQDARFGGYTF. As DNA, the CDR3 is TGCGCCAGCAGCCAAGATGCCCGATTTGGCGGCTACACCTTC.

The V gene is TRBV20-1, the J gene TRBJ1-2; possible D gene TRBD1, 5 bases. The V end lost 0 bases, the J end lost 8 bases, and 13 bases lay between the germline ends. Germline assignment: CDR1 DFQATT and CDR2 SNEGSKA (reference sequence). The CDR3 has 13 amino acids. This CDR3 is CSAREFDGGGYTF. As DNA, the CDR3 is TGCAGTGCTAGAGAGTTCGATGGGGGAGGCTACACCTTC.

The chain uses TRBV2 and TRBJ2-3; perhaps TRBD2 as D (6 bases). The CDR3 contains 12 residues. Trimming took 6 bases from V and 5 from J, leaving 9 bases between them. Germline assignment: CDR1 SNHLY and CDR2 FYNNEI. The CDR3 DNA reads TGTGCCAGCAGGAGCGGGCTAGATACGCAGTATTTT. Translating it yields CASRSGLDTQYF.

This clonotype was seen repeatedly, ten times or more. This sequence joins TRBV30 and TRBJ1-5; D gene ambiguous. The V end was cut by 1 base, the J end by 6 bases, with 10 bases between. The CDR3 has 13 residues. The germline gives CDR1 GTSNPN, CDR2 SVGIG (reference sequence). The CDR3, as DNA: TGTGCCTGGAGTGGGCAGGAAGGTCAGCCCCAGCATTTT. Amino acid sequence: CAWSGQEGQPQHF.

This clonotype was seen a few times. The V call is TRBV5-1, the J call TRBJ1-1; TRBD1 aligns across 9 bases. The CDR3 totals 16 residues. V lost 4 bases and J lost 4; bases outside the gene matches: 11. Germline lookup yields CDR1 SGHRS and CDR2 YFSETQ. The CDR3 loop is CASSVEDRGLGTEAFF. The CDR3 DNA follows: TGCGCCAGCAGCGTAGAGGACAGGGGTTTAGGCACTGAAGCTTTCTTT.

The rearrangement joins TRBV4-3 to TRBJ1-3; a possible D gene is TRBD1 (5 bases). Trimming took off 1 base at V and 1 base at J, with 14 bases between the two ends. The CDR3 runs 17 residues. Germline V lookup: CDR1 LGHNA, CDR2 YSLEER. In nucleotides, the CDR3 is TGCGCCAGCAGCCAAGTCGCGGGGGAGGTATCTGGAAACACCATATATTTT. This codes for CASSQVAGEVSGNTIYF.

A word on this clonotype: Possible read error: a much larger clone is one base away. The CDR3 protein is CASSYRSSGNTIYF. CDR3 nucleotide sequence: TGTGCCAGCAGTTACAGGAGCTCTGGAAACACCATATATTTT. V is TRBV6-9 and J is TRBJ1-3; no clear D. Germline V gene lookup returns CDR1 MNHGY and CDR2 SVAAGI. The CDR3 contains 14 residues. The ends were cut back, 3 bases at V and 0 bases at J, with 6 bases in the middle.

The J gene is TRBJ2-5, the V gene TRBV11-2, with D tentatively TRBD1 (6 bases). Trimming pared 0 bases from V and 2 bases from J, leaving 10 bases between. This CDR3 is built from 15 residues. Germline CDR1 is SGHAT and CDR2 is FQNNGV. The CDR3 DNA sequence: TGTGCCAGCAGCTTAGATAGGACAGCTCAAGAGACCCAGTACTTC. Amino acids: CASSLDRTAQETQYF. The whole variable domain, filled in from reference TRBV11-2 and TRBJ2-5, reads EAGVAQSPRYKIIEKRQSVAFWCNPISGHATLYWYQQILGQGPKLLIQFQNNGVVDDSQLPKDRFSAERLKGVDSTLKIQPAKLEDSAVYLCASSLDRTAQETQYFGPGTRLLVL.

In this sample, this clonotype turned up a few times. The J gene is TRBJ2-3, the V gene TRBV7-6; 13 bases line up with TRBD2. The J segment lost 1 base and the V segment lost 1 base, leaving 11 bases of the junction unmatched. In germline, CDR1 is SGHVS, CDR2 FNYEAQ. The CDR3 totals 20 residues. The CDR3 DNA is TGTGCCAGCAGCTTAGAACCCGGACTAGCGGGAGATGGTCGCACAGATACGCAGTATTTT. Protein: CASSLEPGLAGDGRTDTQYF.

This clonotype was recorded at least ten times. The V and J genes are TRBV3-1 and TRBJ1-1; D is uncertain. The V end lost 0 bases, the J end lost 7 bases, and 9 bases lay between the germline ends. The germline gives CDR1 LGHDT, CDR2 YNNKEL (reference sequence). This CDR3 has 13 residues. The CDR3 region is CASSQDRRFEAFF. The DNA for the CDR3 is TGTGCCAGCAGCCAAGATCGTCGGTTTGAAGCTTTCTTT.

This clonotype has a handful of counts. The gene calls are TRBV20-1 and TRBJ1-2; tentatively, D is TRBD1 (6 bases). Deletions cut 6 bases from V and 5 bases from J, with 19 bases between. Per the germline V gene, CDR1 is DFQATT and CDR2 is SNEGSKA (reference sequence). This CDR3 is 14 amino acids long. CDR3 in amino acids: CSAQDSGVRYGYTF. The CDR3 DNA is TGCAGTGCCCAGGACAGCGGGGTCCGATATGGCTACACCTTC.

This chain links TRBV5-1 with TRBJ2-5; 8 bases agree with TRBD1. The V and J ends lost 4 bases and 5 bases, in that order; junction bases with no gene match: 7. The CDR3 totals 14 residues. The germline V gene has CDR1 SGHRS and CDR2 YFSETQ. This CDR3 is CASSPPGGSETQYF. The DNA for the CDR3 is TGCGCCAGCAGCCCTCCAGGGGGCTCGGAGACCCAGTACTTC.

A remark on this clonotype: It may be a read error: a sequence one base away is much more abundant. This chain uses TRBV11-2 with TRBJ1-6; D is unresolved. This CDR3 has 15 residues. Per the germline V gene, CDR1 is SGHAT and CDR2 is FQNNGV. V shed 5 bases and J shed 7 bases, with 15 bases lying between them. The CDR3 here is CASSPDGLTNSPLHF. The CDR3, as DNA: TGTGCCAGCAGCCCAGACGGCCTCACGAATTCACCCCTCCACTTT.

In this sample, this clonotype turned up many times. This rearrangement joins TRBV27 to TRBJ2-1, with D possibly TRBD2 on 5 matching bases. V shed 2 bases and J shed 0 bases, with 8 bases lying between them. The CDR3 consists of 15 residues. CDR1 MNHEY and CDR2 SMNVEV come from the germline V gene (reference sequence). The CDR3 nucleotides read TGTGCCAGCAGTTTACCGGGGAGCTCCTACAATGAGCAGTTCTTC. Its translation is CASSLPGSSYNEQFF.

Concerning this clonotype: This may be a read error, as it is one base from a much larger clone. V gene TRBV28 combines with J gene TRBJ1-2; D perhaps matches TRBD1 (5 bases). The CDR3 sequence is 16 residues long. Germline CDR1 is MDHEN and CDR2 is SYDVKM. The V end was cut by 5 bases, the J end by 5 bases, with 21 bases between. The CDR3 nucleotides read TGTGCCAGCAGTGAGAGCCGTAGGGGAGGAGGGTATGGCTACACCTTC. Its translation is CASSESRRGGGYGYTF.

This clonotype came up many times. CDR3 DNA sequence: TGTTCAACAGGCAGGGGGCCATACGAGCAGTACTTC. Translating gives CSTGRGPYEQYF. The chain is built from TRBV28 and TRBJ2-7, with 8 bases identical to TRBD1. The CDR3 covers 12 residues. The germline CDR1 and CDR2 sequences are MDHEN and SYDVKM.

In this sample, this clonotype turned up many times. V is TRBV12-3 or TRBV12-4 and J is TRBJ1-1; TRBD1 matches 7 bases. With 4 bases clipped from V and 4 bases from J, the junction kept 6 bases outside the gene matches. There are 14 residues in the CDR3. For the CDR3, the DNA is TGTGCCAGCAGTTCCAGGGGGAAGGGCACTGAAGCTTTCTTT. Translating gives CASSSRGKGTEAFF.

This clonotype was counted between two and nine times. The DNA for the CDR3 is TGTGCCACCAGCAGGGTGTTGGAGACCCAGTACTTC. Translation: CATSRVLETQYF. The rearrangement joins TRBV15 to TRBJ2-5; D gene unclear. The CDR3 totals 12 residues. Germline V gene sequence: CDR1 LNHNV, CDR2 YYDKDF (reference sequence). V lost 3 bases and J lost 5, with 7 bases in between.

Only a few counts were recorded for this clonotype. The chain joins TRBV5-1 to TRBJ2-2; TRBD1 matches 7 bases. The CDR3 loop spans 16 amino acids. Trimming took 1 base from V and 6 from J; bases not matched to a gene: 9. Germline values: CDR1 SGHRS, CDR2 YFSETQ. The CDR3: CASSLTPGRGSGELFF. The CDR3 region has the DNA TGCGCCAGCAGCTTGACCCCCGGCAGGGGGTCCGGGGAGCTGTTTTTT.

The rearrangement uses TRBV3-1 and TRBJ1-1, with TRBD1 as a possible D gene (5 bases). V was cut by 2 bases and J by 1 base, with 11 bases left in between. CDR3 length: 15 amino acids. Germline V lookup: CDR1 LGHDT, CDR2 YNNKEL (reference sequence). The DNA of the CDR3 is TGTGCCAGCAGCCAAAGCAGGGTCGCGAACACTGAAGCTTTCTTT. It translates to CASSQSRVANTEAFF.

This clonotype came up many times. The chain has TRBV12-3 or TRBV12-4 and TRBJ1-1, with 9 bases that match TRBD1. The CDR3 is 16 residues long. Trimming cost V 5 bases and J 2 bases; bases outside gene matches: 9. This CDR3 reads CASSPDRGEINTEAFF. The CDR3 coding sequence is TGTGCCAGCAGTCCGGACAGGGGCGAAATAAACACTGAAGCTTTCTTT.

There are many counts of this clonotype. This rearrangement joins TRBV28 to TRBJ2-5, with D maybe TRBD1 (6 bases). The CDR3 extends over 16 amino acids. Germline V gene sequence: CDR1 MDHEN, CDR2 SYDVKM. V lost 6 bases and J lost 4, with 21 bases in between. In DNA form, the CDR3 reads TGTGCCAGCAGCACTCGAAGGCGAGGGGGTCCAGAGACCCAGTACTTC. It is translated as CASSTRRRGGPETQYF.